This TCR beta chain was obtained from a study of blood T cells in healthy people across ages. A sample-barcoded 5' primer and a J-beta primer mix were used in a second PCR of roughly 6 to 11 cycles. TCRdb re-analysed the 5' RACE reads in MiXCR, keeping a single row per CDR3 protein. The sample yields some 1,800,000 distinct CDR3 sequences, 30% to 40% seen once. V was pared by 6 bases and J by 5 bases, with 19 bases between. There are 16 residues in the CDR3. Germline assignment: CDR1 SGHVS and CDR2 FQNEAQ. Isolating PBMCs gave at least 6.5 million of these cells per sample. Total RNA amounts of at least 5 micrograms were extracted per sample.

The genes are TRBV7-8 and TRBJ2-2; tentatively, D is TRBD1 or TRBD2 (5 bases each). The sample comprised blood. The TCR was taken from a human donor in good health. CDR3 in DNA: TGTGCCAGCAGTGGACGCAGGGACGTCGTTACCGGGGAGCTGTTTTTT. Its translation: CASSGRRDVVTGELFF.